Listed below are T cell receptor beta chains from one sample, sequenced in a study of blood T cell repertoires in COVID-19. The method was immunoSEQ multiplex PCR; TCRdb's version includes in-frame clones alone and lacks a portion of them. Of approximately 280,000 clones in the sample, approximately 80% were seen once. The sequenced material came from PBMCs or T cells enriched from blood (not recorded which). Receptors were obtained from a man aged 40-50 years who had been exposed to COVID-19. CDR3s include the opening cysteine and the closing phenylalanine or tryptophan. A D gene is named only where the DNA matches it firmly. Clone size is given for some rows only: seen once, a few or many times, or a class if the clone is expanded.

d_call j_call clone_size v_call cdr3_aa cdr3_nt
TRBD2 TRBJ2-1 - TRBV18 CASRTSYGLDNEQFF TGTGCCAGCCGGACTAGTTACGGACTCGACAATGAGCAGTTCTTC
TRBD2 TRBJ2-1 - TRBV10-1 CASTRLAGVGKQFF TGCGCCAGCACCCGACTAGCCGGAGTTGGGAAGCAGTTCTTC
TRBD1 TRBJ2-7 - TRBV7-3 CASSPGTGNYEQYF TGTGCCAGCAGCCCCGGGACAGGGAACTACGAGCAGTACTTC
- TRBJ1-1 - TRBV5-1 CASSLMTGTNTEAFF TGCGCCAGCAGCCTTATGACAGGAACGAACACTGAAGCTTTCTTT
TRBD1 TRBJ2-2 - TRBV24-1 CATAYRGSGELFF TGTGCCACCGCGTACAGGGGGTCCGGGGAGCTGTTTTTT
- TRBJ2-2 - TRBV27 CASSSGQRASGELFF TGTGCCAGCAGTTCAGGACAGAGGGCCTCCGGGGAGCTGTTTTTT
TRBD1 TRBJ1-2 - TRBV5-5 CASSLEGQVFGGYTF TGTGCCAGCAGCTTGGAGGGACAGGTCTTCGGCGGCTACACCTTC
- TRBJ1-2 - TRBV15 CATRGLEGAYGYTF TGTGCCACCAGAGGTCTCGAAGGGGCCTATGGCTACACCTTC
TRBD2 TRBJ2-3 - TRBV27 CASSLNPRTSGLVAPSTDTQYF TGTGCCAGCAGTTTAAACCCCCGGACTAGCGGCCTCGTTGCCCCTAGCACAGATACGCAGTATTTT
- TRBJ2-2 many TRBV7-3 CASSQGRGTGELFF TGTGCCAGCAGCCAGGGGCGGGGGACCGGGGAGCTGTTTTTT
TRBD1 TRBJ1-1 - TRBV5-5 CASSWGTEEAFF TGTGCCAGCAGCTGGGGGACAGAGGAAGCTTTCTTT
- TRBJ1-3 - TRBV15 CATRAGEVNTIYF TGTGCCACCAGAGCAGGGGAAGTAAACACCATATATTTT
- TRBJ2-3 - TRBV3-1/TRBV3-2 CASSPRRASDTQYF TGTGCCAGCAGCCCACGGAGGGCCTCAGATACGCAGTATTTT
- TRBJ2-3 - TRBV18 CASSPNGGLFTTADTQYF TGTGCCAGCTCACCAAACGGTGGACTTTTCACAACGGCAGATACGCAGTATTTT
- TRBJ1-2 few TRBV7-8 CASSTRQASGGYTF TGTGCCAGCAGCACCAGACAGGCCTCCGGGGGCTACACCTTC
- TRBJ2-5 few TRBV11-2 CASSLARGGETQYF TGTGCCAGCAGCTTAGCCAGGGGCGGGGAGACCCAGTACTTC
TRBD1 TRBJ1-5 once TRBV6-5 CASTRQGGNQPQHF TGTGCCAGCACCCGACAGGGAGGAAATCAGCCCCAGCATTTT
- TRBJ2-2 once TRBV7-8 CASSSLETANTGELFF TGTGCCAGCAGCTCATTAGAGACAGCGAACACCGGGGAGCTGTTTTTT
TRBD2 TRBJ2-1 - TRBV24-1 CATSGGSSGRRDEQFF TGTGCCACCAGTGGCGGGTCTAGCGGGAGGCGAGATGAGCAGTTCTTC
- TRBJ2-1 - TRBV30 CAWSVGLKAYNEQFF TGTGCCTGGAGTGTGGGACTCAAAGCCTACAATGAGCAGTTCTTC
- TRBJ2-1 - TRBV5-6 CASSFVPQVNEQFF TGTGCCAGCAGCTTCGTCCCGCAGGTCAATGAGCAGTTCTTC
- TRBJ1-1 - TRBV19 CASSIDRNTEAFF TGTGCCAGTAGTATAGACCGGAACACTGAAGCTTTCTTT
TRBD1 TRBJ1-2 - TRBV7-8 CASSSTGTGKYTF TGTGCCAGCAGCTCAACCGGGACAGGGAAATACACCTTC
- TRBJ2-7 - TRBV6-5 CASRQIYEQYF TGTGCCAGCAGGCAGATATACGAGCAGTACTTC
TRBD1 TRBJ1-1 - TRBV10-3 CAIGRGQGAEAFF TGTGCCATCGGGCGTGGACAGGGGGCTGAAGCTTTCTTT
TRBD1 TRBJ1-1 - TRBV6-5 CASRGQANTEAFF TGTGCCAGCAGGGGACAGGCTAACACTGAAGCTTTCTTT
- TRBJ1-1 - TRBV30 CAWKRKGLRAEAFF TGTGCCTGGAAACGGAAGGGACTAAGGGCTGAAGCTTTCTTT
- TRBJ1-1 - TRBV18 CASSPFQENTEAFF TGTGCCAGCTCACCATTCCAGGAGAACACTGAAGCTTTCTTT
- TRBJ1-6 - TRBV2 CASSLLQGGSPLHF TGTGCCAGCAGTTTGTTACAGGGTGGCTCACCCCTCCACTTT
- TRBJ1-2 few TRBV24-1 CATSAPAGGGYYGYTF TGTGCCACCAGTGCCCCGGCGGGGGGGGGCTACTATGGCTACACCTTC
- TRBJ1-5 - TRBV24-1 CATSDTGLQPQHF TGTGCCACCAGTGACACCGGACTACAGCCCCAGCATTTT
- TRBJ1-2 - TRBV6-5 CASTRLLDENYGYTF TGTGCCAGCACACGACTACTCGATGAAAACTATGGCTACACCTTC
TRBD2 TRBJ2-3 - TRBV7-6 CASSPSGTSVDTQYF TGTGCCAGCAGCCCATCCGGGACTAGCGTAGATACGCAGTATTTT
- TRBJ2-3 - TRBV13 CASSPRSYDGGGITDTQYF TGTGCCAGCAGCCCCCGGTCTTACGACGGGGGTGGAATCACAGATACGCAGTATTTT
- TRBJ1-1 - TRBV12-3/TRBV12-4 CASSFGLGTEAFF TGTGCCAGCAGTTTTGGACTCGGCACTGAAGCTTTCTTT
- TRBJ2-3 - TRBV20-1 CSASAKGGPSTDTQYF TGCAGTGCTAGTGCCAAGGGCGGGCCTAGCACAGATACGCAGTATTTT
- TRBJ2-1 few TRBV11-3 CASSLDNQEDEQFF TGTGCCAGCAGCTTAGATAATCAGGAGGATGAGCAGTTCTTC
- TRBJ2-2 - TRBV11-2 CASSLNTGSNTGELFF TGTGCCAGCAGCTTAAATACAGGGTCGAACACCGGGGAGCTGTTTTTT
- TRBJ1-1 - TRBV6-5 CASSYGYSTKTEAFF TGTGCCAGCAGTTACGGGTACTCCACTAAAACTGAAGCTTTCTTT
- TRBJ2-6 - TRBV4-2 CASSQAGSGANVLTF TGTGCCAGCAGCCAAGCGGGGTCGGGGGCCAACGTCCTGACTTTC
- TRBJ2-2 - TRBV27 CASSLGPPGELFF TGTGCCAGCAGTTTAGGCCCACCTGGGGAGCTGTTTTTT
TRBD1 TRBJ2-7 - TRBV5-4 CASSSARGHEQYF TGTGCCAGCAGCTCCGCGAGGGGGCACGAGCAGTACTTC
- TRBJ1-5 - TRBV10-3 CAISDRQGSQPQHF TGTGCCATCAGTGATCGCCAGGGAAGTCAGCCCCAGCATTTT
- TRBJ2-3 - TRBV29-1 CSVHRAGTDTQYF TGCAGCGTCCACCGTGCGGGCACAGATACGCAGTATTTT
TRBD2 TRBJ2-3 - TRBV5-5 CASSWTSGTDTQYF TGTGCCAGCAGCTGGACTAGCGGCACAGATACGCAGTATTTT
TRBD1 TRBJ1-2 - TRBV29-1 CSGVGPGTGGHGYTF TGCAGCGGTGTTGGTCCCGGGACAGGGGGCCATGGCTACACCTTC
- TRBJ2-1 - TRBV6-6 CASRPGSYGWNEQFF TGTGCCAGCAGACCCGGAAGCTACGGGTGGAATGAGCAGTTCTTC
- TRBJ1-5 once TRBV6-5 CASSYNWNQPQHF TGTGCCAGCAGCTACAACTGGAATCAGCCCCAGCATTTT
TRBD1 TRBJ2-4 - TRBV18 CASSARQGVENIQYF TGTGCCAGCTCAGCAAGACAGGGGGTGGAGAACATTCAGTACTTC
- TRBJ2-2 - TRBV6-4 CASSSQATGELFF TGTGCCAGCAGTTCGCAGGCCACCGGGGAGCTGTTTTTT
- TRBJ2-7 - TRBV6-5 CASRLRTMSYEQYF TGTGCCAGCAGACTCCGGACTATGTCCTACGAGCAGTACTTC
- TRBJ2-7 - TRBV19 CASSFTSNRETYEQYF TGTGCCAGTAGTTTCACGTCTAACAGGGAGACCTACGAGCAGTACTTC
TRBD1 TRBJ2-7 - TRBV5-1 CASSLATDRGQYF TGCGCCAGCAGCTTGGCTACGGACAGGGGGCAGTACTTC
TRBD1 TRBJ1-5 once TRBV5-8 CASGQGASNQPQHF TGTGCCAGCGGACAGGGGGCTAGCAATCAGCCCCAGCATTTT